Listed here is a single T cell receptor (beta chain). This specimen belongs to a study of blood T cell repertoires in COVID-19. In the study overall: There were acute and convalescent COVID-19 samples, and they came from the United States, Italy and Spain. Nucleic acid was either cDNA or gDNA, and it came from T cells, B-cell-depleted T cells, or PBMCs.

The CDR3 is 15 amino acids. V lost 0 bases and J lost 4, with 11 bases in between. Germline CDR1 is SGHRS and CDR2 is YFSETQ. Under the authors' procedure: Amplified reference gene primers provided the basis for estimating nucleated cell counts. This table comes from immunoSEQ multiplex PCR, and its TCRdb copy is limited to in-frame clones, with some not included. For V, J and clone size, that table is used; D and trimming come from the DNA. The sample holds 150,000 to 200,000 clones, almost 85% seen once. The sequenced sample was peripheral blood. The V and J genes are TRBV5-1 and TRBJ1-3; no definite D call. This TCR was sampled from a man younger than 35 with active or convalescent COVID-19. CDR3 nucleotide sequence: TGCGCCAGCAGCTTGGCCGGAGGGATAGGAAACACCATATATTTT. Amino acids: CASSLAGGIGNTIYF.